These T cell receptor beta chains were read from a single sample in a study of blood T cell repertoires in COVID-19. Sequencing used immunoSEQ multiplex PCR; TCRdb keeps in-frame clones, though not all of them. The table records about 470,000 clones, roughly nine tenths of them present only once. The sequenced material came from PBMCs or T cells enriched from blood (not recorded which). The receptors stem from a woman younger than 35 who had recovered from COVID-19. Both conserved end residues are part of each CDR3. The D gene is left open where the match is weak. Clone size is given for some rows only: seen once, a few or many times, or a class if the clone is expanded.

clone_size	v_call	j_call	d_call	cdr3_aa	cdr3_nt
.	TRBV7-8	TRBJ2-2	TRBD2	CASSLGLAGGRAGELFF	TGTGCCAGCAGCTTGGGACTAGCGGGGGGGCGTGCCGGGGAGCTGTTTTTT
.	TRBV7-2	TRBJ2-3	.	CASSLRGGTDTQYF	TGTGCCAGCAGCTTAAGAGGGGGAACAGATACGCAGTATTTT
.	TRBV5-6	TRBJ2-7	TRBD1	CASSFVGTGGYEQYF	TGTGCCAGCAGCTTCGTCGGGACAGGGGGCTACGAGCAGTACTTC
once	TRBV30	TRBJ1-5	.	CAWSTRGLYNQPQHF	TGTGCCTGGAGTACCCGGGGTTTATACAATCAGCCCCAGCATTTT
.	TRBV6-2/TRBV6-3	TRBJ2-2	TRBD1	CASSDRTGRAGELFF	TGTGCCAGCAGTGACCGGACAGGGCGGGCCGGGGAGCTGTTTTTT
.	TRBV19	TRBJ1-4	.	CASSRGRGPYNEKLFF	TGTGCCAGTAGTAGGGGGCGAGGGCCCTATAATGAAAAACTGTTTTTT
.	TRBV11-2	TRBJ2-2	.	CASSRERGGELFF	TGTGCCAGCAGCCGCGAAAGGGGGGGGGAGCTGTTTTTT
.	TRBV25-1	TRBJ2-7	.	CASSTRPYEQYF	TGTGCCAGCAGTACTAGACCCTACGAGCAGTACTTC
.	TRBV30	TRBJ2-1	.	CAWSKTTRIYNEQFF	TGTGCCTGGTCAAAGACAACGAGAATCTACAATGAGCAGTTCTTC
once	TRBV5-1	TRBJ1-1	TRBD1	CASSPTLTGPTEAFF	TGCGCCAGCAGCCCTACCTTGACAGGGCCGACTGAGGCTTTCTTT
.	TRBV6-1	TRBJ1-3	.	CASSESGGNTIYF	TGTGCCAGCAGTGAATCAGGAGGAAACACCATATATTTT
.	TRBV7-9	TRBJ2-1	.	CASSLIYSYSYNEQFF	TGTGCCAGCAGCTTAATTTACAGTTACTCCTACAATGAGCAGTTCTTC
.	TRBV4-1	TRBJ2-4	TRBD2	CASSQRLAGGPAKNIQYF	TGCGCCAGCAGCCAACGACTAGCGGGGGGGCCGGCCAAAAACATTCAGTACTTC
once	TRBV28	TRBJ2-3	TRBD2	CASCLAGGGGDTQYF	TGTGCCAGCTGTCTAGCGGGGGGTGGAGGAGATACGCAGTATTTT
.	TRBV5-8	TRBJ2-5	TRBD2	CASSPGVAGEKETQYF	TGTGCCAGCAGCCCGGGGGTAGCGGGGGAGAAAGAGACCCAGTACTTC
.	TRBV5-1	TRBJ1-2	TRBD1	CASSWGDSRNYGYTF	TGTGCCAGCAGCTGGGGGGACAGCCGCAACTATGGCTACACCTTC
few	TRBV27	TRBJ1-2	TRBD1	CASSPAGTGALLHGYTF	TGTGCCAGCAGTCCCGCCGGGACAGGGGCCTTATTACATGGCTACACCTTC
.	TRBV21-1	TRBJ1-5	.	CASITPRSNQPQHF	TGTGCCAGCATAACCCCCAGGAGCAATCAGCCCCAGCATTTT
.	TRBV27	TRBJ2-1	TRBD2	CASSRGGDYNEQFF	TGTGCCAGCAGCCGCGGGGGGGACTACAATGAGCAGTTCTTC
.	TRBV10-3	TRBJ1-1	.	CAITPGQKNTEAFF	TGTGCCATCACCCCTGGACAGAAGAACACTGAAGCTTTCTTT
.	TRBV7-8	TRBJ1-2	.	CASSSNRNGYTF	TGTGCCAGCAGCTCAAACAGGAATGGCTACACCTTC
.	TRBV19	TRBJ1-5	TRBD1	CASRNGDRLNQPQHF	TGTGCCAGTAGGAATGGGGACAGACTCAATCAGCCCCAGCATTTT
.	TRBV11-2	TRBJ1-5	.	CASSLGGEGTGQPQHF	TGTGCCAGCAGCTTAGGGGGGGAGGGAACTGGGCAGCCCCAGCATTTT
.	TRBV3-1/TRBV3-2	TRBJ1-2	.	CASSHNWGYTF	TGTGCCAGCAGCCATAACTGGGGCTACACCTTC
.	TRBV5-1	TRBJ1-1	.	CASSTAQNTEAFF	TGCGCCAGCAGTACAGCACAAAACACTGAAGCTTTCTTT
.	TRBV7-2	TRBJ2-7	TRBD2	CASSLSGGGAYEQYF	TGTGCCAGCAGCTTAAGCGGCGGGGGGGCATACGAGCAGTACTTC
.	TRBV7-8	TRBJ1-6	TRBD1	CASSAGQGNPPLHF	TGTGCCAGCAGCGCGGGACAGGGAAACCCACCCCTCCACTTT
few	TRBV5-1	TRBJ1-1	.	CASSFGGPGTEAFF	TGCGCCAGCAGCTTCGGGGGGCCTGGGACTGAAGCTTTCTTT
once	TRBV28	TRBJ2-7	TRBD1	CASSPIAGTDYEQYF	TGTGCCAGCAGTCCCATAGCCGGGACAGACTACGAGCAGTACTTC
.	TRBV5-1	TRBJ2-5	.	CASSLVEGPLETQYF	TGCGCCAGCAGCTTGGTGGAGGGGCCTTTAGAGACCCAGTACTTC
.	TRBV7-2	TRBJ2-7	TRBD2	CASSLAEVAGDRYEQYF	TGTGCCAGCAGCTTAGCCGAGGTAGCGGGGGATAGGTACGAGCAGTACTTC
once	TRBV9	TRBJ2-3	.	CASSVRQGDRGDTQYF	TGTGCCAGCAGCGTTAGGCAGGGGGACCGGGGGGATACGCAGTATTTT
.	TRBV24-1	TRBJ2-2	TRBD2	CATSDPRGAGELFF	TGTGCCACCAGTGATCCCCGGGGGGCCGGGGAGCTGTTTTTT
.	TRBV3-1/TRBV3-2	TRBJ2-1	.	CASSHGTYNEQFF	TGTGCCAGCAGCCACGGGACCTACAATGAGCAGTTCTTC
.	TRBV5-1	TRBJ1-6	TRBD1	CASSTGDRELGSPLHF	TGCGCCAGCAGCACGGGGGACAGGGAATTGGGTTCACCCCTCCACTTT
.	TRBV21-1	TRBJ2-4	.	CASRRLDREGHF	TGTGCCAGCAGACGATTGGACAGGGAAGGGCACTTC
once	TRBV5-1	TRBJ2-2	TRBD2	CASSGGAGELFF	TGCGCCAGCAGCGGGGGGGCCGGGGAGCTGTTTTTT
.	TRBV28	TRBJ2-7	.	CASSLAGAGGYEQYF	TGTGCCAGCAGTTTAGCAGGGGCTGGGGGATACGAGCAGTACTTC
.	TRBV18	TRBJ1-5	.	CASSGENSNQPQHF	TGTGCCAGCTCCGGGGAGAATAGCAATCAGCCCCAGCATTTT
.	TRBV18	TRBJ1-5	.	CASSGEESNQPQHF	TGTGCCAGCTCAGGGGAGGAGAGCAATCAGCCCCAGCATTTT
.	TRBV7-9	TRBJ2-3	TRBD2	CASSPRARGGGDTQYF	TGTGCCAGCAGCCCACGAGCTCGGGGGGGAGGAGATACGCAGTATTTT
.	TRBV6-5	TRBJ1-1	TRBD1	CASSRDRRNTEAFF	TGTGCCAGCAGTCGGGACAGGCGGAACACTGAAGCTTTCTTT
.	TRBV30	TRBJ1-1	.	CAWSVLGPLGGAEAFF	TGTGCCTGGAGTGTACTAGGACCGCTTGGGGGGGCTGAAGCTTTCTTT
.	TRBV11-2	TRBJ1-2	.	CASSLDHGQGYGYTF	TGTGCCAGCAGCTTAGATCACGGCCAGGGATATGGCTACACCTTC
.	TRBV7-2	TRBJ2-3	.	CASSATGLAGTDTQYF	TGTGCCAGCAGCGCGACGGGACTTGCTGGGACAGATACGCAGTATTTT
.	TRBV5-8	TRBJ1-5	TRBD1	CASTEGATLGQPQHF	TGTGCCAGCACCGAGGGGGCCACCCTCGGGCAGCCCCAGCATTTT